This T cell receptor beta chain comes out of a study of CD8+CD57+ T cells in acquired aplastic anemia. The sequenced patients had an expansion of CD8+CD57+ cells seen by flow cytometry. In its sample, this clonotype was seen many times. Its antigen remains unknown. Whole-study findings and limits: The CD8+ Simpson's diversity of patients and controls was not significantly different.

TCR beta VDJ and CDR3 profiling used genomic DNA as template. TCRdb passed the reads through MiXCR, listing each CDR3 protein once. This sample carries 150,000 or so distinct CDR3 sequences, about 54% of them seen once, and the ten largest clones take over 9.5%. The CDR3 has 16 residues. Per the germline V gene, CDR1 is SEHNR and CDR2 is FQNEAQ (reference sequence). V trimming: 5 bases; J trimming: 2 bases; junction bases outside the gene matches: 10. This clonotype was obtained from a human donor with aplastic anemia. Sequencing input: sorted CD4+, CD8+, or CD8+CD57+ T cells (not recorded which) from PBMCs. The rearrangement uses TRBV7-9 and TRBJ2-7; TRBD1 agrees at 9 bases. The CDR3 nucleotides are TGTGCCAGCAGCACCGAACCCCGGGACAGGGCCTACGAGCAGTACTTC. This gives the protein CASSTEPRDRAYEQYF.